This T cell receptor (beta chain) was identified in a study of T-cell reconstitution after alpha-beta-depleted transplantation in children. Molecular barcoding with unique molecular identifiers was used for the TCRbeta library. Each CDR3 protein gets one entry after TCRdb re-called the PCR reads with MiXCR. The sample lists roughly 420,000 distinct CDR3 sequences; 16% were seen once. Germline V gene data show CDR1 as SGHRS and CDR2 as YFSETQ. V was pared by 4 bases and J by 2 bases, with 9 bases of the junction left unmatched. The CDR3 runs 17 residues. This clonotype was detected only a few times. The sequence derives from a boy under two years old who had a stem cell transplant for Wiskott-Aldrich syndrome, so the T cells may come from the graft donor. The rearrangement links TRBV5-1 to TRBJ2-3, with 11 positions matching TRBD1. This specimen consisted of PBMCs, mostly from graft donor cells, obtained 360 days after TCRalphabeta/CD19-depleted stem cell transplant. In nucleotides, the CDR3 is TGCGCCAGCAGCCTCCTTAGGACAGGGGGCCCCACAGATACGCAGTATTTT. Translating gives CASSLLRTGGPTDTQYF.